This T cell receptor (beta chain) emerged from a study of CD8 T cells in ankylosing spondylitis (dated by TCRdb to about 2017). Concerning the study at large: The study profiled T cell receptor beta repertoires in healthy donors and ankylosing spondylitis patients to find disease-linked TCR variants. Peripheral blood samples were taken, and synovial fluid was additionally collected from ankylosing spondylitis patients. The full study cohort comprised approximately 23 ankylosing spondylitis patients and some 110 healthy donors. Broad study findings and their caveats: In peripheral blood, the disease-linked clones were found at relatively low frequencies and had a CD8+ phenotype. According to the report, matched synovial fluid samples from ankylosing spondylitis patients were significantly enriched for the disease-linked clones. Blood from ankylosing spondylitis patients appeared to be characterized by a TCR beta motif composed of eight or nine highly homologous amino acid variants. Some of the motif variants had been reported before in the synovial fluid and blood of reactive arthritis patients, a finding that suggests common disease-initiation mechanisms.

This clonotype was detected ten times or more. Its cognate antigen has yet to be identified. No much larger clone is present one base from it, and per-base qualities are unavailable. V and J lose 5 bases and 11 bases, and a span of 13 bases separates them. Counted from cysteine to phenylalanine, this CDR3 has 12 amino acids. The DNA shown is the 36-base CDR3, in frame from base 1. TCRdb shows the sequencer as Illumina HiSeq 2500. Quantitative 5'-RACE with molecular barcodes was used to prepare TCR beta libraries. As for how the authors treated the data: A new computational method based on a probabilistic model of VDJ rearrangement was used to identify disease-linked TCR variants. The raw public data were reprocessed by TCRdb itself: fastp quality trimming at Q25, MiXCR clonotype calling, in-frame beta chains only. Rows with a matching CDR3 protein are joined into one entry that keeps the most common DNA and genes. In this record, the V and J calls reflect TCRdb's handling and not the investigators' own analysis. The sample table contains fewer than 500,000 distinct CDR3 sequences; only one count was recorded for 20% to 25% of them. Clones ranked in the top ten supply about 16% of the sample.

The sequence derives from a male donor with ankylosing spondylitis. Material: blood, either unsorted or a sorted T cell fraction (not recorded which). The sequence links TRBV12-3 or TRBV12-4 to TRBJ1-5; possibly the D gene is TRBD1, per 5 matching bases. Here is the DNA: TGTGCCAGCAGTCCATGGATGGGGGCCCAGCATTTT. Its protein is CASSPWMGAQHF.